This TCR beta chain was obtained from a study of beta chain features in type 1 diabetes. Findings of the study overall: When Type 1 diabetes patients were examined, their TCRB CDR3s proved moderately but significantly shorter in all four CD4+ subsets. No resolution was reached here on whether HLA type influences TCRB rearrangement. Shorter templates might be favored by PCR, equally in patients and controls.

This clone was counted a few times. The antigen remains unidentified. TCRB transcripts that were expressed got sequenced, as all of the isolated RNA had been reverse transcribed. Clones were sequenced by immunoSEQ multiplex PCR, and TCRdb holds only the in-frame ones, with some missing. The sample contains hundreds of thousands of clones, roughly 31% of which appear only once. Germline V gene lookup returns CDR1 SGHRS and CDR2 YFSETQ. The V gene lost 2 bases and the J gene lost 1 base, with 6 bases spanning the gap. This CDR3 has 14 amino acids. The source of this sequence is a man younger than 35 in good health. The specimen was naive CD4+ T cells from blood. The chain is built from TRBV5-1 and TRBJ2-2, with D possibly TRBD2 on 5 matching bases. In DNA form, the CDR3 reads TGCGCCAGCAGCTTCAGCGGGAACACCGGGGAGCTGTTTTTT. Translation: CASSFSGNTGELFF.